One and the same sample provided the 9 T cell receptor beta chains below, sequenced in a study of shared T cell receptors in the human thymus. Only in-frame clones appear in the TCRdb table, and some are missing; sequencing was by immunoSEQ multiplex PCR. The data show 550,000 to 800,000 clones, roughly 85% seen once. Another study also made use of these data, one on human thymus T cells.

The sample comprised thymocytes. The receptors here all came from a girl under three years old with a congenital heart defect.

The chain joins TRBV27 to TRBJ2-3, with D possibly TRBD2 on 7 matching bases. V was pared by 2 bases and J by 1 base, with 10 bases between. The CDR3 sequence is 15 residues long. The germline V gene encodes CDR1 MNHEY and CDR2 SMNVEV (reference sequence). CDR3 DNA: TGTGCCAGCAGTTTAAGGGGGGGAGGCACAGATACGCAGTATTTT. Encoded protein: CASSLRGGGTDTQYF.

The rearrangement links TRBV15 to TRBJ2-2; D is ambiguous. The CDR3 contains 24 residues. CDR1 is LNHNV, CDR2 YYDKDF, per germline (reference sequence). The V end was cut by 0 bases, the J end by 4 bases, with 36 bases between. The CDR3 coding sequence is TGTGCCACCAGCAGAGATCCCCCAGCAATACGGAAGGCGGAGCCACACCCACCCACCGGGGAGCTGTTTTTT. Its protein is CATSRDPPAIRKAEPHPPTGELFF.

The rearrangement uses TRBV12-5 and TRBJ2-7, with a tentative D call TRBD2 (7 bases). Trimming pared 0 bases from V and 2 bases from J, leaving 8 bases between. The CDR3 is 14 residues long. Germline V gene sequence: CDR1 LGHNT, CDR2 FRNRAP. DNA of the CDR3: TGTGCTAGTGGTTTGGTAGGGGGGGCCTACGAGCAGTACTTC. Translated, it gives CASGLVGGAYEQYF.

The V and J genes are TRBV5-1 and TRBJ2-7; TRBD1 matches 10 bases. The germline gives CDR1 SGHRS, CDR2 YFSETQ. Unmatched junction bases numbered 18, after V lost 6 bases and J lost 6 bases. The CDR3 has 17 amino acids. In DNA, the CDR3 is TGCGCCAGCACCTTTCAGGGCGCCGGGACAGGGGAAGGCGAGCAGTACTTC. Protein: CASTFQGAGTGEGEQYF.

The chain has TRBV18 and TRBJ1-2; D gene unclear. Germline V lookup: CDR1 KGHSH, CDR2 LQKENI. V was trimmed by 2 bases and J by 4 bases, leaving 14 bases between them. CDR3 length: 15 amino acids. CDR3: CASSPFSERGYGYTF. In DNA form, the CDR3 reads TGTGCCAGCTCACCATTTAGCGAACGGGGCTATGGCTACACCTTC.

This chain uses TRBV4-2 with TRBJ2-3; 11 bases are a match to TRBD2. Germline CDR1 LGHNA, CDR2 YNFKEQ. Trimming removed 1 base from V and 0 bases from J; junction bases left unmatched: 6. This CDR3 spans 18 amino acids. CDR3 bases: TGTGCCAGCAGCCAAGGGCTAGCGGGGGGCCGAAGCACAGATACGCAGTATTTT. Protein product: CASSQGLAGGRSTDTQYF.

The CDR3 loop reads CASSLADNRGSHNTEAFF. The CDR3 nucleotides are TGCGCCAGCAGCTTGGCCGACAATCGGGGAAGCCATAACACTGAAGCTTTCTTT. The chain combines TRBV5-1 with TRBJ1-1; D gene uncertain. The CDR3 length is 18 residues. Deletions cut 0 bases from V and 2 bases from J, with 20 bases between. Germline V gene data show CDR1 as SGHRS and CDR2 as YFSETQ.

This clone was counted a single time. This chain joins TRBV9 and TRBJ2-3, with D possibly matching TRBD2 (6 bases). The V end lost 0 bases, the J end lost 5 bases, and 16 bases lay between the germline ends. Per germline, CDR1 SGDLS and CDR2 YYNGEE. CDR3 length equals 16 residues. The CDR3 sequence is CASSVEGLLRGDTQYF. The DNA of the CDR3 is TGTGCCAGCAGCGTAGAGGGACTTTTAAGGGGAGATACGCAGTATTTT.

The chain recombines TRBV2 with TRBJ1-5, with TRBD1 matching over 9 bases. J lost 0 bases, V lost 5 bases, and 5 bases had no gene match. The CDR3 consists of 16 residues. Germline CDR1 reads SNHLY; CDR2 reads FYNNEI. The CDR3 reads CASSTGQGNSNQPQHF. The CDR3 DNA sequence: TGTGCCAGCAGTACAGGACAGGGGAATAGCAATCAGCCCCAGCATTTT.